A selection of T cell receptor beta chains follows, all from one sample in a study of shared clonotypes between healthy human individuals. Sequenced by immunoSEQ multiplex PCR; TCRdb stores in-frame clones only, minus some. The sample lists approximately 320,000 clones; roughly 70% were seen once. The sequenced sample was memory CD4+ T cells sorted from blood. The receptor source for this set is a man in his thirties or forties in good health. Each CDR3 is given with its conserved first and last residue. A D gene is named only where the DNA matches it firmly. Size is stated for part of the rows, as once, few or many counts, or as a class when the clone is expanded.

few	15	TRBV15	TRBJ2-1	NA	CATSSLRGLGYEQFF	TGTGCCACCAGCAGCCTTAGGGGCTTAGGCTATGAGCAGTTCTTC
NA	15	TRBV10-3	TRBJ2-3	TRBD1	CAISPTGVGTDTQYF	TGTGCCATCAGTCCGACAGGGGTTGGCACAGATACGCAGTATTTT
once	13	TRBV6-5	TRBJ2-5	NA	CASRVGLWGTQYF	TGTGCCAGCAGGGTTGGCCTCTGGGGGACCCAGTACTTC
NA	13	TRBV6-6	TRBJ2-7	NA	CASRNPISYEQYF	TGTGCCAGCAGAAATCCAATATCCTACGAGCAGTACTTC
NA	18	TRBV11-2	TRBJ2-1	TRBD2	CASSKAPGLVGAGNEQFF	TGTGCCAGCAGCAAAGCGCCGGGACTAGTGGGCGCGGGGAATGAGCAGTTCTTC
NA	19	TRBV28	TRBJ2-1	TRBD2	CASSLGSGRARSSYNEQFF	TGTGCCAGCAGTTTAGGTAGCGGGAGGGCCCGGAGCTCCTACAATGAGCAGTTCTTC
few	13	TRBV6-5	TRBJ2-5	TRBD1	CASSTGQGETQYF	TGTGCCAGCAGTACTGGACAGGGAGAGACCCAGTACTTC
NA	16	TRBV7-3	TRBJ2-1	TRBD1	CASRGSGTGNYNEQFF	TGTGCCAGCAGAGGATCCGGGACAGGGAATTACAATGAGCAGTTCTTC
few	17	TRBV5-4	TRBJ1-2	TRBD1	CASTSGQGARMNYGYTF	TGTGCCAGCACCTCAGGGCAGGGGGCGAGGATGAACTATGGCTACACCTTC
NA	17	TRBV7-3	TRBJ2-1	TRBD2	CASSREASGSYDNEQFF	TGTGCCAGCAGCCGAGAGGCTAGCGGGAGTTACGACAATGAGCAGTTCTTC
few	16	TRBV10-1	TRBJ2-1	NA	CASSDLSPSSYNEQFF	TGCGCCAGCAGTGATCTGAGTCCCAGCTCCTACAATGAGCAGTTCTTC
NA	13	TRBV5-1	TRBJ2-1	NA	CASSLIGGMEQFF	TGCGCCAGCAGCTTGATTGGGGGGATGGAGCAGTTCTTC
few	14	TRBV10-2	TRBJ2-2	TRBD1	CASRDRVGTGELFF	TGCGCCAGCAGGGACAGGGTGGGCACCGGGGAGCTGTTTTTT